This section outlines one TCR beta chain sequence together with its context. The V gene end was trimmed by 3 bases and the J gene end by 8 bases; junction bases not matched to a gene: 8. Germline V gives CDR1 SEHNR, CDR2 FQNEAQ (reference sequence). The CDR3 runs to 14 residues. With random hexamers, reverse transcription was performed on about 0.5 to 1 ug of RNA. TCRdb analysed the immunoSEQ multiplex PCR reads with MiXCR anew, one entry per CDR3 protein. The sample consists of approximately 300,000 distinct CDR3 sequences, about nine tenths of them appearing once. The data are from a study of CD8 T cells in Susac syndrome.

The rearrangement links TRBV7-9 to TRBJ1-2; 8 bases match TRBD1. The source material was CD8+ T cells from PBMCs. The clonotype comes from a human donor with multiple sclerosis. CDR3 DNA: TGTGCCAGCAGCTTTGGACAGACAGGGGACGGCTACACCTTC. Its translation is CASSFGQTGDGYTF.